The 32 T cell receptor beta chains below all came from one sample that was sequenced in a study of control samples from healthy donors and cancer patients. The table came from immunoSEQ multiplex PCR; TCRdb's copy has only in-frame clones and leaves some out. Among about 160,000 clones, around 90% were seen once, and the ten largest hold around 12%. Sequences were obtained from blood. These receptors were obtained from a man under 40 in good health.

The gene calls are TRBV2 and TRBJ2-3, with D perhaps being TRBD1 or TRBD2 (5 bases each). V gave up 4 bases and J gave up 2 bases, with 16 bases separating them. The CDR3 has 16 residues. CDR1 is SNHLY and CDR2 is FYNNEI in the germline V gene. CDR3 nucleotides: TGTGCCAGCAGTGCTGTGGGGGACCGCATCACAGATACGCAGTATTTT. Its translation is CASSAVGDRITDTQYF.

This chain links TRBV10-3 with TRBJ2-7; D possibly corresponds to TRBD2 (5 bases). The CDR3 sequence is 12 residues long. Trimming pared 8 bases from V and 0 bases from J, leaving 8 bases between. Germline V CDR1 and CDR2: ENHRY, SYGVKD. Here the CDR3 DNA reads TGTGCCATCCACGGGGACTCCTACGAGCAGTACTTC. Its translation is CAIHGDSYEQYF.

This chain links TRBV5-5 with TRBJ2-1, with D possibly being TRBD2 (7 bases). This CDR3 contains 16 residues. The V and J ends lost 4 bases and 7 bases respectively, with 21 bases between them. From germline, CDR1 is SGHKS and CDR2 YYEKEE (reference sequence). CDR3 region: CASSRRGEGLKNEQFF. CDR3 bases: TGTGCCAGCAGCCGGAGGGGGGAGGGCCTTAAGAATGAGCAGTTCTTC.

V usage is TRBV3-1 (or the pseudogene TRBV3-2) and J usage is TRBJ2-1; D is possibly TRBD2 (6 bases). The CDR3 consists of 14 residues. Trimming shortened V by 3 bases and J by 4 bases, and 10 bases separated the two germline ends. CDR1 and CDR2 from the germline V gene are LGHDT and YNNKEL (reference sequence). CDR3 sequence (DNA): TGTGCCAGCAGCCAGGGGACTCAATACAATGAGCAGTTCTTC. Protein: CASSQGTQYNEQFF.

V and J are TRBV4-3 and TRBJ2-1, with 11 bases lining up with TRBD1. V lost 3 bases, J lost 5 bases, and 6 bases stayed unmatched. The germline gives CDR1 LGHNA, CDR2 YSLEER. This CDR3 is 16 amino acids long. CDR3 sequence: CASSQDPGQGDNEQFF. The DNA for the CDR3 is TGCGCCAGCAGCCAGGACCCGGGACAGGGGGACAATGAGCAGTTCTTC.

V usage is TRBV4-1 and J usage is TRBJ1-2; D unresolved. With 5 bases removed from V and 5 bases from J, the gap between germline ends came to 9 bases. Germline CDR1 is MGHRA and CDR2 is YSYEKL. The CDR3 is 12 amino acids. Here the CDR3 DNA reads TGCGCCAGCAGCGACGGGCCTTATGGCTACACCTTC. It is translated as CASSDGPYGYTF.

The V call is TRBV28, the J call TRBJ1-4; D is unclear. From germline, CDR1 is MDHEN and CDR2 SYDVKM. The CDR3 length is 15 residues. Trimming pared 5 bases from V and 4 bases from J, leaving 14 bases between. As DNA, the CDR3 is TGTGCCAGCAGTAAAGGACCTACTCTTAATGAAAAACTGTTTTTT. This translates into CASSKGPTLNEKLFF.

The CDR3 here is CASSDTVFKGNQPQHF. The CDR3 coding sequence is TGTGCCAGCAGTGATACGGTCTTCAAGGGCAATCAGCCCCAGCATTTT. The chain couples TRBV6-1 to TRBJ1-5; D not certain. Germline V gene sequence: CDR1 MNHNS, CDR2 SASEGT. CDR3 length equals 16 residues. V lost 3 bases and J 2 bases, leaving 14 bases between the germline ends.

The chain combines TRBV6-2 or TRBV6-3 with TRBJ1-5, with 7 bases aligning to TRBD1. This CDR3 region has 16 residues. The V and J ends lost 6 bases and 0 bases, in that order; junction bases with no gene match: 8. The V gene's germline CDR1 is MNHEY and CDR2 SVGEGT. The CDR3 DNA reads TGTGCCAGCAGCCTCAGGGGGAGGGTTAGCAATCAGCCCCAGCATTTT. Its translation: CASSLRGRVSNQPQHF.

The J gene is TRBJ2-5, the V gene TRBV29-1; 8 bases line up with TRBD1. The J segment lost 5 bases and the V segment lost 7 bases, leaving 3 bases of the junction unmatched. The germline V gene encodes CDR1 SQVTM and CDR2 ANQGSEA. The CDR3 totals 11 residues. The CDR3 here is CSENRGETQYF. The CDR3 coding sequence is TGCAGCGAGAACAGGGGGGAGACCCAGTACTTC. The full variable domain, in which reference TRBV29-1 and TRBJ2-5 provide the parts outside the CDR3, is SAVISQKPSRDICQRGTSLTIQCQVDSQVTMMFWYRQQPGQSLTLIATANQGSEATYESGFVIDKFPISRPNLTFSTLTVSNMSPEDSSIYLCSENRGETQYFGPGTRLLVL.

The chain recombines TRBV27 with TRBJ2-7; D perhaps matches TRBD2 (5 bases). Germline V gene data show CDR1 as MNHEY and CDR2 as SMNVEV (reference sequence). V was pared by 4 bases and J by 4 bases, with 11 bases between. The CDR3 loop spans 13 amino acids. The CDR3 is CASSSPPGYEQYF. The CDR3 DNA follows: TGTGCCAGCAGTTCCCCACCGGGGTACGAGCAGTACTTC.

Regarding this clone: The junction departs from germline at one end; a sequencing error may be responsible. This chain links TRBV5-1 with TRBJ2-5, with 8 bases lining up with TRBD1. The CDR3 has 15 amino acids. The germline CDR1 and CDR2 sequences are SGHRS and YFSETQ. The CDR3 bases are TGCGCCAGCAGCCGCGGACAGGGAGGAGGGGAGACCCGGTACTTC. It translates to CASSRGQGGGETRYF. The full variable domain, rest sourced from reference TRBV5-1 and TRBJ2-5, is KAGVTQTPRYLIKTRGQQVTLSCSPISGHRSVSWYQQTPGQGLQFLFEYFSETQRNKGNFPGRFSGRQFSNSRSEMNVSTLELGDSALYLCASSRGQGGGETRYFGPGTRLLVL.

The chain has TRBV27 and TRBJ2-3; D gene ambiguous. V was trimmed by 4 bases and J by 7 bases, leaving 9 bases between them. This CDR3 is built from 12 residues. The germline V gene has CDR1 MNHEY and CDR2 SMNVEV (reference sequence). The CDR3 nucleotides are TGTGCCAGCAGTTCGCAGGTGAATACGCAGTATTTT. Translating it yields CASSSQVNTQYF.

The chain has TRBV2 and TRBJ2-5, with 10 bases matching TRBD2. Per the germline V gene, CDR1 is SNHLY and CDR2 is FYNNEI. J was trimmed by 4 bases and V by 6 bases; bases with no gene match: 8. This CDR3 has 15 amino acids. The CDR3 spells CASRFSGRALETQYF. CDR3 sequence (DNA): TGTGCCAGCAGATTCAGCGGGAGGGCCTTAGAGACCCAGTACTTC.

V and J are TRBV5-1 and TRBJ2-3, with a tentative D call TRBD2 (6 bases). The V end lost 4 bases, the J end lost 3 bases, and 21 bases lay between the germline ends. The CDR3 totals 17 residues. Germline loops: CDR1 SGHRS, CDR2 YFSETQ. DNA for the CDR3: TGCGCCAGCAGCACGAAAACTAGCTGGGGGTTAACAGATACGCAGTATTTT. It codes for CASSTKTSWGLTDTQYF.

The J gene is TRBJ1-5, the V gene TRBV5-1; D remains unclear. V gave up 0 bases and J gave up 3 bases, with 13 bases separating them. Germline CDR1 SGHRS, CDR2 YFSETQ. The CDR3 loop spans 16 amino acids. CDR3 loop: CASSLGGGEINQPQHF. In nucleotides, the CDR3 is TGCGCCAGCAGCTTGGGCGGCGGGGAAATCAATCAGCCCCAGCATTTT.

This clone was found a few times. The CDR3 nucleotides read TGCGCCAGCAGCCCAGCCGGGACACAGAACACTGAAGCTTTCTTT. It specifies CASSPAGTQNTEAFF. This chain connects TRBV5-1 to TRBJ1-1; TRBD1 might be the D (6 bases). The V gene's germline CDR1 is SGHRS and CDR2 YFSETQ. V lost 4 bases to trimming and J lost 1 base, with 14 bases between them. The CDR3 is made up of 15 amino acids.

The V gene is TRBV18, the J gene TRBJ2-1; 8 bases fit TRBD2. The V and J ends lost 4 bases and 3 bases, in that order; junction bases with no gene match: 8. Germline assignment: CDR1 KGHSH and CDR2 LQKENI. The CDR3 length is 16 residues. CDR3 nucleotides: TGTGCCAGCTCACTGACCCGTAGCGGGGACTACAATGAGCAGTTCTTC. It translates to CASSLTRSGDYNEQFF.

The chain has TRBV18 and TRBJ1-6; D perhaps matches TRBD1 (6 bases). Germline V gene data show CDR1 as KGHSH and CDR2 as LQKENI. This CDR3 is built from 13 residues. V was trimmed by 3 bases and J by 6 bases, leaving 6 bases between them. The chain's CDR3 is CASSPDSNSPLHF. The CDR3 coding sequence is TGTGCCAGCTCACCGGACAGTAATTCACCCCTCCACTTT.

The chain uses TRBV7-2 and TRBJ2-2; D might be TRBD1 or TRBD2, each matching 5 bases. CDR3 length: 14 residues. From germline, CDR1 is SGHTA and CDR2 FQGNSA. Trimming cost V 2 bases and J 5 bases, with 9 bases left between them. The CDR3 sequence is CASSLRDGTGELFF. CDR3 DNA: TGTGCCAGCAGCTTACGGGACGGGACCGGGGAGCTGTTTTTT.

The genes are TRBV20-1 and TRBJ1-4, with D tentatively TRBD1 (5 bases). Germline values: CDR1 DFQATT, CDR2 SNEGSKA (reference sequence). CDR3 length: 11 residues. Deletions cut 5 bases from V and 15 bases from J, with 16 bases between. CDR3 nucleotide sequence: TGCAGTGCTCCTCTCGGGACCCTGGTGTTTTTT. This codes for CSAPLGTLVFF.

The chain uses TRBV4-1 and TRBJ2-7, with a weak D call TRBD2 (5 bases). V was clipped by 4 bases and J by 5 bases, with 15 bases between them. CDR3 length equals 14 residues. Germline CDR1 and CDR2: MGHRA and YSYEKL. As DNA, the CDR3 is TGCGCCAGCAGCCCAGCCAGCAGCGGCCACGAGCAGTACTTC. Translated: CASSPASSGHEQYF.

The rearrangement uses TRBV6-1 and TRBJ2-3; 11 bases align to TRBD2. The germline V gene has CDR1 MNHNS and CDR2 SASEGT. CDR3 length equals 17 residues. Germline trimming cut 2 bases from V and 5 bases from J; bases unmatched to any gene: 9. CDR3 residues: CASSELWASGRQDTQYF. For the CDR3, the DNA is TGTGCCAGCAGTGAACTCTGGGCTAGCGGGAGGCAAGATACGCAGTATTTT.

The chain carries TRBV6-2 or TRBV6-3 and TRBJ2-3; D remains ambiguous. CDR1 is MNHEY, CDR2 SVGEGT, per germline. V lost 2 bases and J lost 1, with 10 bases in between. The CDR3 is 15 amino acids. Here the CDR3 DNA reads TGTGCCAGCAGTTACAGGTGGATCGGCACAGATACGCAGTATTTT. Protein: CASSYRWIGTDTQYF.

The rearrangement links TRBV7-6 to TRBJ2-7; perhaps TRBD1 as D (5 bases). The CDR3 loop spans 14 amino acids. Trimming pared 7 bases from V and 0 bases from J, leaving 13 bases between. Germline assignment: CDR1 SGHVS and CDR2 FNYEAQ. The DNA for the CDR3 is TGTGCCAGCACCGTGGGGCACAGCTCCTACGAGCAGTACTTC. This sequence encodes CASTVGHSSYEQYF.

CDR3 DNA: TGTGCCAGTAGTATTAAGGGTAGGAGCACAGATACGCAGTATTTT. Protein product: CASSIKGRSTDTQYF. The genes are TRBV19 and TRBJ2-3; D gene unclear. The germline CDR1 and CDR2 sequences are LNHDA and SQIVND (reference sequence). Trimming removed 3 bases from V and 0 bases from J, with 10 bases in between. The CDR3 loop spans 15 amino acids.

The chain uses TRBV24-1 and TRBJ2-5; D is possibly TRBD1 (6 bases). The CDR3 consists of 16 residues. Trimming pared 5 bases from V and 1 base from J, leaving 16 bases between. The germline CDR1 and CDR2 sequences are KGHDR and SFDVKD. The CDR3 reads CATSGTSGDLQETQYF. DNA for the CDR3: TGTGCCACCAGTGGCACCTCAGGGGATCTCCAAGAGACCCAGTACTTC.

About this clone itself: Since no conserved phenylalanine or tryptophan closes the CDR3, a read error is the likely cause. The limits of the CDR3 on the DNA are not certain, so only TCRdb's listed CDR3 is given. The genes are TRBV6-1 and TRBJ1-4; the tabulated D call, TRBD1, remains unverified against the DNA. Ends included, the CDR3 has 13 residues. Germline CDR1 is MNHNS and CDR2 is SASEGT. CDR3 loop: CASSEGIGQIPVL.

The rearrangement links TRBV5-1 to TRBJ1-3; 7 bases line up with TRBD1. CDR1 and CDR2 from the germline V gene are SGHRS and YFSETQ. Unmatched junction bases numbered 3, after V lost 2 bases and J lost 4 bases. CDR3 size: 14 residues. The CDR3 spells CASSFRDRGNTIYF. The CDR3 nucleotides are TGCGCCAGCAGCTTTCGGGACAGAGGAAACACCATATATTTT.

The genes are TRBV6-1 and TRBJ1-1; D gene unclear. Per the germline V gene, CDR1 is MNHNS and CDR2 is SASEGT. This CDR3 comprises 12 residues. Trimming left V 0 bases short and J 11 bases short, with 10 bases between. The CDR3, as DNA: TGTGCCAGCAGTGAAGCGTCGAGGTATGCTTTCTTT. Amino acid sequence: CASSEASRYAFF.

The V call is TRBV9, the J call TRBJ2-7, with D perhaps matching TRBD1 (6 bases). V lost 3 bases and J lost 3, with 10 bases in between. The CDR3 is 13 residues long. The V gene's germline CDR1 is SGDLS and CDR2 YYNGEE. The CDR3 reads CASSDSQGYEQYF. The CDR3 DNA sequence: TGTGCCAGCAGCGACTCACAGGGCTACGAGCAGTACTTC.

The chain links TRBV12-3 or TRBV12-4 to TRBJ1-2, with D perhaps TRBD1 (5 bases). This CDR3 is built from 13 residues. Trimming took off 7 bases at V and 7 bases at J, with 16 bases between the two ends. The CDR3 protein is CASTGGREFGYTF. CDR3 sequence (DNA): TGTGCCAGCACCGGGGGGAGGGAATTTGGCTACACCTTC.